The 27 T cell receptor beta chains presented below share a single source sample, sequenced in a study of T cell repertoires in cytomegalovirus infection. TCRdb recomputed calls from the reads with MiXCR, one row per CDR3 protein. The data show about 680,000 distinct CDR3 sequences, 24% seen once. Sequences were obtained from CD8+ T cells from PBMCs. These TCRs come from a human donor in good health (CMV status not recorded). Some clones in this sample may be carry-over from other donors' samples.

About this clonotype: Its ends do not fully match the called genes, so a read error is possible. The chain's CDR3 is CASSYWSSPLHF. DNA of the CDR3: TGTGCCAGCAGTTACTGGAGTTCACCCCTTCACTTT. The rearrangement uses TRBV6-2 or TRBV6-3 and TRBJ1-6; D is unresolved. This CDR3 has 12 amino acids. CDR1 and CDR2 (germline): MNHEY, SVGEGT.

The chain employs TRBV7-9 and TRBJ2-1, with a possible D match to TRBD1 (6 bases). CDR1 SEHNR and CDR2 FQNEAQ come from the germline V gene (reference sequence). Between the trimmed V and J ends, which lost 0 bases and 9 bases, there was a span of 12 bases. The CDR3 is 14 residues long. In nucleotides, the CDR3 is TGTGCCAGCAGCTTAGCTCTGGGGGCGACTGAGCAGTTCTTC. Its protein product is CASSLALGATEQFF.

This chain uses TRBV29-1 with TRBJ1-1; D might be TRBD1 (5 bases). The CDR3 is 12 residues long. CDR1 and CDR2 from the germline V gene are SQVTM and ANQGSEA. V was pared by 7 bases and J by 4 bases, with 13 bases between. The CDR3: CSARGRVTEAFF. In nucleotides, the CDR3 is TGCAGCGCCCGGGGCCGAGTCACTGAAGCTTTCTTT.

CDR3 protein: CASSVETGGAYYEQFF. The CDR3 DNA reads TGTGCCAGCAGCGTAGAGACAGGGGGCGCATACTATGAGCAGTTCTTC. The genes are TRBV9 and TRBJ2-1; TRBD1 agrees at 10 bases. Germline CDR1 is SGDLS and CDR2 is YYNGEE. This CDR3 spans 16 amino acids. V shed 0 bases and J 8 bases; nucleotides not matched to a gene: 8.

The chain joins TRBV20-1 to TRBJ1-5; 8 bases map to TRBD1. Germline V gene sequence: CDR1 DFQATT, CDR2 SNEGSKA (reference sequence). The CDR3 consists of 16 residues. With V trimmed by 0 bases and J by 7 bases, 11 bases remained unmatched. CDR3 coding DNA: TGCAGTGCTAGAGATTACAGAATGGACAGGGAACAGCCCCAGCATTTT. This sequence encodes CSARDYRMDREQPQHF.

This clonotype was seen many times. The V call is TRBV2, the J call TRBJ1-1; D unclear. This CDR3 has 13 amino acids. Trimming shortened V by 3 bases and J by 8 bases, and 13 bases separated the two germline ends. Germline V CDR1 and CDR2: SNHLY, FYNNEI. CDR3 coding DNA: TGTGCCAGCAGTGACTCTTTGGCCACCGAAGCTTTCTTT. Translated, it gives CASSDSLATEAFF.

This rearrangement joins TRBV29-1 to TRBJ1-1; the D gene is possibly TRBD1 (5 bases). V lost 7 bases and J lost 11, with 23 bases in between. Germline-derived CDR1 and CDR2 are SQVTM and ANQGSEA. The CDR3 is made up of 13 amino acids. For the CDR3, the DNA is TGCAGCGCCTTGAGGATGGGGGATGCGGCCGCTTTCTTT. It yields the protein CSALRMGDAAAFF.

This chain joins TRBV7-3 and TRBJ2-3, with D tentatively TRBD1 (6 bases). The DNA end lines up better with TRBJ1-5; the J call may be wrong. Germline CDR1 reads SGHTA; CDR2 reads FQGTGA. The CDR3 is 15 amino acids. CDR3 protein: CASSRTSGGADTQHF. As DNA, the CDR3 is TGTGCCAGCAGCCGGACTAGCGGGGGGGCAGATACGCAGCATTTT.

The gene calls are TRBV6-6 and TRBJ1-1, with D maybe TRBD1 (5 bases). The CDR3 has 13 residues. The V end was cut by 8 bases, the J end by 0 bases, with 10 bases between. Germline V gene data show CDR1 as MNHNY and CDR2 as SVGAGI (reference sequence). Here the CDR3 reads CASVGPMNTEAFF. The CDR3 nucleotides are TGTGCCAGCGTGGGGCCAATGAACACTGAAGCTTTCTTT.

In this sample, this clonotype turned up a few times. The chain employs TRBV4-1 and TRBJ2-1; D uncertain. Trimming pared 3 bases from V and 6 bases from J, leaving 18 bases between. Germline CDR1 is MGHRA and CDR2 is YSYEKL. The CDR3 runs to 16 residues. DNA of the CDR3: TGCGCCAGCAGCCACCCCCCGAAGACGAGCATCAATGAGCAGTTCTTC. It encodes CASSHPPKTSINEQFF.

The gene calls are TRBV6-2 or TRBV6-3 and TRBJ1-5, with D maybe TRBD1 (5 bases). Trimming shortened V by 7 bases and J by 0 bases, and 13 bases separated the two germline ends. The CDR3 contains 15 residues. Germline loops: CDR1 MNHEY, CDR2 SVGEGT. CDR3 protein: CASTPRGYSNQPQHF. CDR3 nucleotide sequence: TGTGCCAGCACCCCCCGGGGGTATAGCAATCAGCCCCAGCATTTT.

Ten or more counts support this clonotype. CDR3 in DNA: TGTGCCAGCAGCATAAAGATTGGAAGGGGGTTGCGGGGGGTATACAATGAGCAGTTCTTC. Protein: CASSIKIGRGLRGVYNEQFF. The V and J genes are TRBV7-2 and TRBJ2-1; 8 nucleotides agree with TRBD2. Trimming took 5 bases from V and 4 from J; bases not matched to a gene: 22. The CDR3 covers 20 residues. The germline V gene encodes CDR1 SGHTA and CDR2 FQGNSA.

This clonotype was found a few times. The rearrangement links TRBV19 to TRBJ1-5; 7 bases map to TRBD1. CDR3 length: 15 amino acids. Germline lookup yields CDR1 LNHDA and CDR2 SQIVND (reference sequence). The ends lost 5 bases at V and 2 bases at J; junction bases unmatched: 6. CDR3: CASSPDRRGNQPQHF. The CDR3 DNA reads TGTGCCAGTAGTCCGGACAGGAGAGGCAATCAGCCCCAGCATTTT.

As for this clonotype: A much larger clone lies a single base off, so this may be a read error. This sequence joins TRBV7-8 and TRBJ1-6; no clear D gene. Looked up from germline, CDR1 is SGHVS and CDR2 is FQNEAQ. This CDR3 comprises 13 residues. Here the CDR3 reads CVSSTGQHSPLHF. CDR3 bases: TGTGTCAGCAGCACCGGGCAGCATTCACCCCTCCACTTT.

This rearrangement joins TRBV10-3 to TRBJ1-2; D possibly corresponds to TRBD1 (6 bases). Looked up from germline, CDR1 is ENHRY and CDR2 is SYGVKD. CDR3 length: 14 amino acids. The V and J ends lost 5 bases and 6 bases respectively, with 16 bases between them. The CDR3 DNA reads as TGTGCCATCAGTCCGGGGGGCAGGGCGGATGGCTACACCTTC. This translates into CAISPGGRADGYTF.

This clonotype was seen only a few times. Here the CDR3 reads CASSQVRIDRPFSYEQYV. The DNA of the CDR3 is TGCGCCAGCAGTCAGGTCAGAATCGACAGACCATTCTCCTACGAGCAGTACGTC. The chain has TRBV23-1 and TRBJ2-7; tentatively, D is TRBD1 (5 bases). TRBV23-1 is an open reading frame, and its role is uncertain. Trimming pared 3 bases from V and 0 bases from J, leaving 21 bases between. The length of the CDR3 is 18 residues.

This chain joins TRBV15 and TRBJ1-4, with D perhaps TRBD1 (5 bases). This CDR3 is 13 amino acids long. CDR1 is LNHNV, CDR2 YYDKDF, per germline (reference sequence). V lost 9 bases and J lost 8, with 16 bases in between. CDR3 in DNA: TGTGCCACTAAAAGGCTCGGGGACGAAAAACTGTTTTTT. It is translated as CATKRLGDEKLFF.

This clonotype was detected many times. CDR3 nucleotides: TGTGCCAGCAGCGCAAGGGACTCCAATTCACCCCTCCACTTT. Its translation is CASSARDSNSPLHF. The chain recombines TRBV7-9 with TRBJ1-6, with D tentatively TRBD1 (5 bases). Germline V gives CDR1 SEHNR, CDR2 FQNEAQ (reference sequence). Trimming removed 5 bases at V and 7 bases at J, with 12 bases between. The CDR3 spans 14 residues. Full variable domain (rest looked up from reference TRBV7-9 and TRBJ1-6): DTGVSQNPRHKITKRGQNVTFRCDPISEHNRLYWYRQTLGQGPEFLTYFQNEAQLEKSRLLSDRFSAERPKGSFSTLEIQRTEQGDSAMYLCASSARDSNSPLHFGNGTRLTVT.

This clonotype was seen a handful of times. The V call is TRBV29-1, the J call TRBJ1-2; unclear D gene. The germline V gene has CDR1 SQVTM and CDR2 ANQGSEA. V was shortened by 0 bases and J by 6 bases, with 8 bases between the two germline ends. This CDR3 is 12 amino acids long. CDR3 in DNA: TGCAGCGTTGAAGAACGGGTACATGGCTACACCTTC. Translating gives CSVEERVHGYTF.

This chain uses TRBV19 with TRBJ1-2; no clear D gene. V lost 5 bases and J lost 4, with 11 bases in between. Germline CDR1 is LNHDA and CDR2 is SQIVND (reference sequence). The CDR3 length is 13 residues. CDR3 bases: TGTGCCAGTAGTCCGGACGGAGGCTATGGCTACACCTTC. It encodes CASSPDGGYGYTF.

This clonotype was counted a few times. The chain is built from TRBV7-3 and TRBJ2-7; 8 bases are shared with TRBD2. Trimming at V came to 2 bases and at J to 0 bases, leaving 9 bases not matched to a gene. The germline V gene has CDR1 SGHTA and CDR2 FQGTGA. The CDR3 is made up of 17 amino acids. The CDR3 sequence: CASSLQVRGVTSYEQYV. The CDR3 coding sequence is TGTGCCAGCAGCTTACAGGTGCGGGGGGTGACCTCCTACGAGCAGTACGTC.

The V call is TRBV6-6, the J call TRBJ1-4; D unclear. The CDR3 runs 16 residues. The germline gives CDR1 MNHNY, CDR2 SVGAGI (reference sequence). Trimming pared 2 bases from V and 0 bases from J, leaving 10 bases between. The DNA for the CDR3 is TGTGCCAGCAGTTACGATCCGCCCGCAACTAATGAAAAACTGTTTTTT. Protein sequence: CASSYDPPATNEKLFF.

A remark on this clonotype: Being one base from a much bigger clone, this may be a read error. This sequence joins TRBV7-2 and TRBJ2-7; TRBD1 agrees at 7 bases. Germline V lookup: CDR1 SGHTA, CDR2 FQGNSA. This CDR3 is built from 14 residues. CDR3 DNA: TGTGCCAGCAGCTTAACAGGGGTTATCTACGAGCAGCACTTC. Its protein product is CASSLTGVIYEQHF.

A note on this clonotype: Relative to the germline gene, one junction end is altered; a read error may explain this. V and J are TRBV12-3 or TRBV12-4 and TRBJ1-5; D not certain. This CDR3 spans 15 amino acids. CDR3 protein: CAGSSRPGYNQPQHF. CDR3 sequence (DNA): TGTGCCGGCAGTTCTAGGCCGGGGTATAATCAGCCCCAGCATTTT.

This clonotype showed up many times. The J gene is TRBJ2-1, the V gene TRBV28; 11 bases align to TRBD2. The CDR3 runs to 14 residues. Trimming removed 6 bases from V and 6 bases from J; junction bases left unmatched: 4. Per the germline V gene, CDR1 is MDHEN and CDR2 is SYDVKM. Here the CDR3 DNA reads TGTGCCAGCAGGTTAGCGGGGGGGATCAATGAGCAGTTCTTC. This translates into CASRLAGGINEQFF.

The rearrangement uses TRBV5-4 and TRBJ1-6, with 8 bases that match TRBD1. CDR3 length: 15 residues. Trimming removed 4 bases from V and 3 bases from J; junction bases left unmatched: 3. Germline V lookup: CDR1 SGHNT, CDR2 YYREEE (reference sequence). Here the CDR3 DNA reads TGTGCCAGCAGCGTCAGGGGGCTCTATAATTCACCCCTCCACTTT. The encoded protein is CASSVRGLYNSPLHF.

The chain combines TRBV20-1 with TRBJ1-1, with D unresolved. Germline V gene data show CDR1 as DFQATT and CDR2 as SNEGSKA (reference sequence). The CDR3 consists of 14 residues. V was cut by 0 bases and J by 4 bases, with 12 bases left in between. The CDR3 loop reads CSARDPDKGTEAFF. The CDR3 region has the DNA TGCAGTGCTAGAGATCCAGACAAAGGCACTGAAGCTTTCTTT.